Presented here are 24 T cell receptor beta chains from one specimen sequenced in a study of immune heterogeneity within non-small cell lung tumors listed by TCRdb under 2018. Sequencing was performed on a HiSeq X Ten. The TCR beta CDR3 region was amplified with a multiplex PCR system whose first round of 10 cycles used 32 V-gene forward primers and 13 J-gene reverse primers. TCRdb redid the processing of the public reads, applying fastp at Q25 and MiXCR, and retained in-frame beta chains. Every distinct CDR3 protein forms one entry, paired with its most common genes and DNA. Counted in this sample were about 22,000 distinct CDR3 sequences; less than 35% of them appeared once. About 3.5% of the sample belongs to the ten largest clones. The TCR template was genomic DNA extracted from bulk tumor tissue, and 600 to 650 ng of gDNA was amplified for each sample. During surgery, multiple biopsies were taken from each primary tumor, with sampling sites spaced as far apart as possible within the tumor mass. The study cohort was described as untreated and was composed of newly diagnosed NSCLC cases undergoing curative surgery.

The specimen was lung tumor tissue. The source of these receptors is a man aged 35 to 55 with non-small cell lung cancer.

The rearrangement joins TRBV6-1 to TRBJ1-1, with 7 positions matching TRBD1. Trimming cost V 2 bases and J 5 bases; bases outside gene matches: 8. The germline V gene has CDR1 MNHNS and CDR2 SASEGT. The CDR3 runs 15 residues. CDR3 DNA: TGTGCCAGCAGTGAAAAAGGGGGCGCTGGTACTGAAGCTTTCTTT. Translating gives CASSEKGGAGTEAFF.

This clonotype was found many times. This chain links TRBV28 with TRBJ2-7, with 12 bases lining up with TRBD2. CDR3 size: 15 residues. Per germline, CDR1 MDHEN and CDR2 SYDVKM. J was trimmed by 3 bases and V by 4 bases; bases with no gene match: 4. In nucleotides, the CDR3 is TGTGCCAGCAGTTCCTCGACTAGCGGGAGCTACGAGCAGTACTTC. Protein product: CASSSSTSGSYEQYF.

This sequence joins TRBV7-6 and TRBJ2-1, with D perhaps being TRBD1 or TRBD2 (5 bases each). Germline loops: CDR1 SGHVS, CDR2 FNYEAQ. With 5 bases removed from V and 3 bases from J, the gap between germline ends came to 14 bases. The CDR3 loop spans 15 amino acids. DNA of the CDR3: TGTGCCAGCAGCAAGGGACGGTCAGACTACAATGAGCAGTTCTTC. Its translation: CASSKGRSDYNEQFF.

In this sample, this clonotype turned up a few times. The chain recombines TRBV5-1 with TRBJ2-2; 9 bases align to TRBD2. The CDR3 consists of 16 residues. The V and J ends lost 0 bases and 6 bases, in that order; junction bases with no gene match: 6. In germline, CDR1 is SGHRS, CDR2 YFSETQ. The CDR3 protein is CASSLDAGGGSGELFF. CDR3 DNA sequence: TGCGCCAGCAGCTTGGACGCGGGAGGGGGTTCCGGGGAGCTGTTTTTT.

Comment on this clonotype: The junction shows a germline mismatch at one end, possibly a read error. V usage is TRBV19 and J usage is TRBJ2-4, with a possible D match to TRBD2 (5 bases). The CDR3 spans 14 residues. CDR1 LNHDA and CDR2 SQIVND come from the germline V gene (reference sequence). The CDR3 nucleotides read TGTGCCAGTAGTATACAGCTAGCCAAAAAAATTCAGTACTTC. Protein product: CASSIQLAKKIQYF.

Note on this clonotype: This may arise from a read error, as a much more abundant clone is one base away. The chain joins TRBV11-2 to TRBJ2-1, with D perhaps TRBD2 (6 bases). This CDR3 comprises 15 residues. The germline gives CDR1 SGHAT, CDR2 FQNNGV. CDR3: CASSLPAGSYNEQLF. Written as DNA, the CDR3 is TGTGCCAGCAGCCTCCCAGCGGGCTCCTACAATGAGCAGTTATTC.

This clonotype came up many times. The J gene is TRBJ1-2, the V gene TRBV19, with TRBD1 identical over 7 bases. CDR1 LNHDA and CDR2 SQIVND come from the germline V gene (reference sequence). With 3 bases clipped from V and 4 bases from J, the junction kept 8 bases outside the gene matches. The CDR3 has 15 amino acids. The CDR3 region has the DNA TGTGCCAGTAGTATCCTACAGGGGAGCGGCTATGGCTACACCTTC. Translated: CASSILQGSGYGYTF.

This clonotype appeared many times. This chain links TRBV29-1 with TRBJ2-1; D is possibly TRBD1 (6 bases). This CDR3 comprises 11 residues. Germline V gives CDR1 SQVTM, CDR2 ANQGSEA. Trimming stripped 0 bases from V and 15 bases from J, with 12 bases between. The CDR3 coding sequence is TGCAGCGTTGAAGAGGGGGCGCGGCTGTTCTTC. Protein product: CSVEEGARLFF.

This clonotype was detected many times. This chain uses TRBV19 with TRBJ2-6, with 9 bases that match TRBD1. The CDR3 sequence is 17 residues long. Per germline, CDR1 LNHDA and CDR2 SQIVND (reference sequence). V was clipped by 7 bases and J by 2 bases; unmatched bases: 9. This chain's CDR3 is CASTAGTGRAGANVLTF. CDR3 nucleotides: TGTGCCAGTACCGCCGGGACAGGGAGGGCTGGGGCCAACGTCCTGACTTTC.

This clonotype was observed many times. The V gene is TRBV5-1, the J gene TRBJ1-6; D ambiguous. CDR3 size: 15 residues. V lost 0 bases and J 6 bases, leaving 10 bases between the germline ends. The V gene's germline CDR1 is SGHRS and CDR2 YFSETQ. The CDR3 nucleotides read TGCGCCAGCAGCTTGGAAGGGAATGTTAATTCACCCCTCCACTTT. It specifies CASSLEGNVNSPLHF.

This clonotype was seen more than once but under ten times. The gene calls are TRBV11-3 and TRBJ2-3, with D tentatively TRBD2 (5 bases). Germline CDR1 is SGHNT and CDR2 is YENEEA. V was shortened by 5 bases and J by 0 bases, with 21 bases between the two germline ends. The CDR3 runs to 18 residues. The CDR3 nucleotides read TGTGCCAGCAGCAGAGGCCCTACCGTAGCGCTTAGCACAGATACGCAGTATTTT. Protein: CASSRGPTVALSTDTQYF.

The sample holds many counts of this clonotype. This rearrangement joins TRBV14 to TRBJ1-6; D uncertain. Germline CDR1 is SGHDN and CDR2 is FVKESK. The CDR3 length is 15 residues. Trimming removed 1 base at V and 8 bases at J, with 12 bases between. This CDR3 reads CASSQAHRPDSPLHF. CDR3 bases: TGTGCCAGCAGCCAAGCCCATCGACCGGATTCACCCCTCCACTTT.

A note on this clonotype: This may be a read error, as it is one base from a much larger clone. The chain links TRBV7-9 to TRBJ2-7; D unclear. V gave up 4 bases and J gave up 3 bases, with 10 bases separating them. The length of the CDR3 is 13 residues. Germline V CDR1 and CDR2: SEHNR, FQNEAQ (reference sequence). CDR3 in DNA: TGTGCCAGCAGCTGTGACACCAACTACGAGCAGTACTTC. Protein product: CASSCDTNYEQYF.

The count of this clonotype is one. The chain recombines TRBV20-1 with TRBJ2-2; D possibly matches TRBD1 or TRBD2 (6 bases each). The CDR3 extends over 13 amino acids. Germline loops: CDR1 DFQATT, CDR2 SNEGSKA (reference sequence). Trimming removed 5 bases at V and 8 bases at J, with 15 bases between. The CDR3 loop is CSAARGHGGELFF. CDR3 bases: TGCAGTGCTGCTCGGGGGCATGGAGGGGAGCTGTTTTTT.

A note on this clonotype: It may be a read error: a sequence one base away is much more abundant. The CDR3 end shows no conserved phenylalanine or tryptophan, and so a read error is likely. The chain recombines TRBV5-1 with TRBJ1-2; TRBD1 is a possible D gene (6 bases). Germline CDR1 is SGHRS and CDR2 is YFSETQ. This CDR3 contains 15 residues. The V end was cut by 0 bases, the J end by 7 bases, with 16 bases between. In DNA, the CDR3 is TGCGCCAGCAGCTTGGACCGGGGGCCCGCTCGTGGCTACACCTCC. This encodes CASSLDRGPARGYTS.

This clonotype was counted at least ten times. The V gene is TRBV19, the J gene TRBJ2-4, with 7 bases matching TRBD2. Trimming at V came to 3 bases and at J to 0 bases, leaving 2 bases not matched to a gene. The CDR3 is 15 amino acids. Germline V CDR1 and CDR2: LNHDA, SQIVND (reference sequence). The CDR3 protein is CASSMGGVAKNIQYF. The CDR3 region has the DNA TGTGCCAGTAGTATGGGGGGGGTAGCCAAAAACATTCAGTACTTC.

There are many counts of this clonotype. The chain joins TRBV3-1 to TRBJ1-1; D is unclear. V was cut by 5 bases and J by 9 bases, with 10 bases left in between. This CDR3 contains 11 residues. The germline gives CDR1 LGHDT, CDR2 YNNKEL (reference sequence). The CDR3 is CASSSSWKAFF. CDR3 DNA: TGTGCCAGCAGCTCTTCTTGGAAAGCTTTCTTT.

This clonotype appeared many times. The chain carries TRBV5-1 and TRBJ2-2, with D possibly matching TRBD1 (6 bases). V gave up 4 bases and J gave up 3 bases, with 13 bases separating them. In germline, CDR1 is SGHRS, CDR2 YFSETQ. The CDR3 runs 15 residues. CDR3 sequence: CASSLLQGDTGELFF. CDR3 nucleotides: TGCGCCAGCAGCCTACTACAGGGAGACACCGGGGAGCTGTTTTTT.

This clonotype has a count of ten or more. This chain joins TRBV20-1 and TRBJ2-1; D may be TRBD2 (5 bases). CDR1 is DFQATT and CDR2 is SNEGSKA in the germline V gene (reference sequence). Trimming stripped 0 bases from V and 10 bases from J, with 10 bases between. This CDR3 has 12 amino acids. The CDR3 nucleotides are TGCAGTGCTAGAGATTTGGCGGGCGAGCAGTTCTTC. It is translated as CSARDLAGEQFF.

This rearrangement joins TRBV14 to TRBJ2-6; D call uncertain. V lost 1 base and J 4 bases, leaving 5 bases between the germline ends. Germline-derived CDR1 and CDR2 are SGHDN and FVKESK. This CDR3 comprises 14 residues. As DNA, the CDR3 is TGTGCCAGCAGCCAAGTTGGGGGGGCCAACGTCCTGACTTTC. This translates into CASSQVGGANVLTF.

On this clonotype: In this CDR3 the conserved last residue, phenylalanine or tryptophan, is missing, so a read error is likely. The chain links TRBV11-2 to TRBJ2-1; 9 nucleotides line up with TRBD2. The CDR3 has 16 amino acids. CDR1 is SGHAT, CDR2 FQNNGV, per germline. Germline trimming cut 0 bases from V and 4 bases from J; bases unmatched to any gene: 4. The CDR3 reads CASSLEGGRGYNEQFL. In nucleotides, the CDR3 is TGTGCCAGCAGCTTAGAGGGCGGGAGGGGTTACAATGAGCAGTTCTTA.

This clonotype appeared many times. The V and J genes are TRBV7-8 and TRBJ1-5; D call uncertain. Germline lookup yields CDR1 SGHVS and CDR2 FQNEAQ. V lost 5 bases to trimming and J lost 9 bases, with 14 bases between them. The length of the CDR3 is 13 residues. DNA for the CDR3: TGTGCCAGCAGCCCAGATTCCGTTACGCCCCAGCATTTT. This translates into CASSPDSVTPQHF.

This clonotype showed up many times. V gene TRBV19 combines with J gene TRBJ2-6; D gene unclear. Germline V CDR1 and CDR2: LNHDA, SQIVND (reference sequence). The CDR3 is 17 residues long. The V gene lost 2 bases and the J gene lost 4 bases, with 15 bases spanning the gap. Written as DNA, the CDR3 is TGTGCCAGTAGTATAAACTCCAAGACTCTCGGGGCCAACGTCCTGACTTTC. Its translation: CASSINSKTLGANVLTF.

The chain combines TRBV28 with TRBJ1-1, with TRBD1 as a possible D gene (5 bases). Germline-derived CDR1 and CDR2 are MDHEN and SYDVKM. CDR3 length equals 14 residues. The V end lost 9 bases, the J end lost 2 bases, and 16 bases lay between the germline ends. CDR3 loop: CASSLGAVNTEAFF. The CDR3 DNA follows: TGTGCCAGTTCACTTGGGGCAGTAAACACTGAAGCTTTCTTT.